Shown below are 11 T cell receptor beta chains from a single sample sequenced in a study of T cell responses to AZD1222 COVID-19 vaccine. Sequenced by immunoSEQ multiplex PCR; TCRdb stores in-frame clones only, minus some. Of just over 150,000 clones in the sample, approximately 90% were seen once. The sample in question was peripheral blood, obtained after recovery from COVID-19. These receptors came from an adult who had recovered from COVID-19.

This chain uses TRBV2 with TRBJ2-2; 9 nucleotides line up with TRBD2. With V trimmed by 1 base and J by 4 bases, 4 bases remained unmatched. CDR1 is SNHLY, CDR2 FYNNEI, per germline. CDR3 length: 16 amino acids. CDR3 DNA sequence: TGTGCCAGCAGTGAAGGTCTAGCGGGGCCCACCGGGGAGCTGTTTTTT. It encodes CASSEGLAGPTGELFF.

In DNA, the CDR3 is TGTGCCAGCAGCTTGAAATTAGAGGAGCAGTACTTC. It translates to CASSLKLEEQYF. This rearrangement joins TRBV5-4 to TRBJ2-7; no reliable D call. Germline CDR1 is SGHNT and CDR2 is YYREEE (reference sequence). The CDR3 contains 12 residues. The V end was cut by 1 base, the J end by 7 bases, with 9 bases between. The entire variable domain, with the rest obtained from reference TRBV5-4 and TRBJ2-7, is as follows: ETGVTQSPTHLIKTRGQQVTLRCSSQSGHNTVSWYQQALGQGPQFIFQYYREEENGRGNFPPRFSGLQFPNYSSELNVNALELDDSALYLCASSLKLEEQYFGPGTRLTVT.

V is TRBV19 and J is TRBJ2-1, with 9 nucleotides matching TRBD1. CDR1 LNHDA and CDR2 SQIVND come from the germline V gene (reference sequence). CDR3 length equals 16 residues. With V trimmed by 1 base and J by 8 bases, 9 bases remained unmatched. The CDR3, as DNA: TGTGCCAGTAGTATAGCACAGGGGGCTTTACGGGATGAGCAGTTCTTC. Its translation is CASSIAQGALRDEQFF.

This clone was observed once. This chain links TRBV28 with TRBJ1-3; a possible D gene is TRBD1 (5 bases). Germline assignment: CDR1 MDHEN and CDR2 SYDVKM. Between the trimmed V and J ends, which lost 6 bases and 0 bases, there was a span of 12 bases. CDR3 length equals 15 residues. CDR3 coding DNA: TGTGCCAGCAGCGATGGGACCTACTCTGGAAACACCATATATTTT. Its translation: CASSDGTYSGNTIYF.

This clone appeared once. CDR3 amino acids: CASSKTGTPGTEAFF. The DNA for the CDR3 is TGTGCCAGCAGCAAGACAGGGACGCCGGGTACTGAAGCTTTCTTT. This chain links TRBV5-6 with TRBJ1-1, with 7 bases fitting TRBD1. The CDR3 spans 15 residues. The trim removed 4 bases at V and 5 bases at J, leaving 11 bases unmatched. Germline values: CDR1 SGHDT, CDR2 YYEEEE. The variable domain in full, with the rest retrieved from reference TRBV5-6 and TRBJ1-1, is DAGVTQSPTHLIKTRGQQVTLRCSPKSGHDTVSWYQQALGQGPQFIFQYYEEEERQRGNFPDRFSGHQFPNYSSELNVNALLLGDSALYLCASSKTGTPGTEAFFGQGTRLTVV.

This sequence joins TRBV19 and TRBJ1-1, with D uncertain. Looked up from germline, CDR1 is LNHDA and CDR2 is SQIVND (reference sequence). V was clipped by 5 bases and J by 0 bases, with 13 bases between them. CDR3 size: 15 residues. Written as DNA, the CDR3 is TGTGCCAGTAGTTTATCCCCCCGGCTGAACACTGAAGCTTTCTTT. Translated, it gives CASSLSPRLNTEAFF. The full variable domain, completed using reference TRBV19 and TRBJ1-1, is DGGITQSPKYLFRKEGQNVTLSCEQNLNHDAMYWYRQDPGQGLRLIYYSQIVNDFQKGDIAEGYSVSREKKESFPLTVTSAQKNPTAFYLCASSLSPRLNTEAFFGQGTRLTVV.

This chain connects TRBV28 to TRBJ2-7; 9 bases map to TRBD2. The germline V gene has CDR1 MDHEN and CDR2 SYDVKM. There are 14 residues in the CDR3. V lost 1 base and J lost 6; bases outside the gene matches: 4. CDR3 protein: CASSLSSGGFEQYF. CDR3 nucleotide sequence: TGTGCCAGCAGTTTATCGAGCGGGGGGTTCGAGCAGTACTTC.

On this clone itself: A read error may account for a junction end that differs from germline. The chain carries TRBV7-2 and TRBJ2-2, with D perhaps TRBD1 (6 bases). Per the germline V gene, CDR1 is SGHTA and CDR2 is FQGNSA. The CDR3 contains 15 residues. The CDR3 DNA is TGTGCCAGCAGCCCCCGGACAGCCAACAGCGGGGAGCTGTTTTTT. Translated, it gives CASSPRTANSGELFF.

This chain uses TRBV2 with TRBJ1-1, with D perhaps TRBD1 (6 bases). V was trimmed by 3 bases and J by 0 bases, leaving 8 bases between them. CDR3 length: 14 residues. Germline CDR1 reads SNHLY; CDR2 reads FYNNEI. This chain's CDR3 is CASSEGQMNTEAFF. The CDR3 DNA reads as TGTGCCAGCAGTGAGGGACAAATGAACACTGAAGCTTTCTTT. The full variable domain, with the rest looked up from reference TRBV2 and TRBJ1-1, is EPEVTQTPSHQVTQMGQEVILRCVPISNHLYFYWYRQILGQKVEFLVSFYNNEISEKSEIFDDQFSVERPDGSNFTLKIRSTKLEDSAMYFCASSEGQMNTEAFFGQGTRLTVV.

The rearrangement uses TRBV19 and TRBJ1-5, with no clear D. Trimming cost V 7 bases and J 3 bases, with 19 bases left between them. CDR1 is LNHDA and CDR2 is SQIVND in the germline V gene (reference sequence). This CDR3 comprises 16 residues. The CDR3 here is CASTPPGRGNNQPQHF. The CDR3 bases are TGTGCCAGTACTCCACCCGGTCGGGGAAACAATCAGCCCCAGCATTTT.

The V gene is TRBV5-4, the J gene TRBJ2-5, with D perhaps being TRBD1 or TRBD2 (5 bases each). This CDR3 is 16 amino acids long. V was cut by 0 bases and J by 4 bases, with 16 bases left in between. CDR1 is SGHNT, CDR2 YYREEE, per germline (reference sequence). CDR3 sequence: CASSLAGARARETQYF. CDR3 coding DNA: TGTGCCAGCAGCTTGGCCGGGGCTAGGGCTAGAGAGACCCAGTACTTC. The full variable domain, rest sourced from reference TRBV5-4 and TRBJ2-5, is ETGVTQSPTHLIKTRGQQVTLRCSSQSGHNTVSWYQQALGQGPQFIFQYYREEENGRGNFPPRFSGLQFPNYSSELNVNALELDDSALYLCASSLAGARARETQYFGPGTRLLVL.